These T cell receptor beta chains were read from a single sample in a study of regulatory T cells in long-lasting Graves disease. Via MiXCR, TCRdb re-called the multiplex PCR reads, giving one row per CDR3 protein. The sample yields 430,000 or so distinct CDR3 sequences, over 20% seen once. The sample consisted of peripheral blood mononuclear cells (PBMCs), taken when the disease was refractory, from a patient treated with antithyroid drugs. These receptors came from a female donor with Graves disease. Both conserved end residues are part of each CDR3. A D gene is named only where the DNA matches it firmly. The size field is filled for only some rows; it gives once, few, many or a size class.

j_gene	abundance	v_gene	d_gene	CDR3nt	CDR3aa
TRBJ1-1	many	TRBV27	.	TGTGCCAGCAGTTTTAACGGACGAAAAACTGAAGCTTTCTTT	CASSFNGRKTEAFF
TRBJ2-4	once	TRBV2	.	TGTGCCAGCAGTGAATGGAACAGCCTAGCCAAAAACATTCAGTACTTC	CASSEWNSLAKNIQYF
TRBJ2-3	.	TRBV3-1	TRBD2	TGTGCCAGCAGCGATAGGCGGGAGTTAGATACGCAGTATTTT	CASSDRRELDTQYF
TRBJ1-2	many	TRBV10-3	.	TGTGCCATGAAACCCCGGGACATGAGCTATGGCTACACCTTC	CAMKPRDMSYGYTF
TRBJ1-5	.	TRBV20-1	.	TGCAGTGCTAGATCTCGGGGGATGGTTAATCAGCCCCAGCATTTT	CSARSRGMVNQPQHF
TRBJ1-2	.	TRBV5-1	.	TGCGCCAGCAGCTTGGAGGGGGGAAGCTATGGCTACACCTTC	CASSLEGGSYGYTF
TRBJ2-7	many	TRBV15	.	TGTGCCACCTGGAGCGGCCTAGGCTACGAGCAGTACTTC	CATWSGLGYEQYF
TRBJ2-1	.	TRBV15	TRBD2	TGTGCCACCAGCAGAGGGCCCGGTACTAGCGGGAGACAGTCCTACAATGAGCAGTTCTTC	CATSRGPGTSGRQSYNEQFF
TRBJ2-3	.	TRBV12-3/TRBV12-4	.	TGTGCCAGCAGACCGGACAGAAGATCGACAGATACGCAGTATTTT	CASRPDRRSTDTQYF
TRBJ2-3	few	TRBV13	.	TGTGCCAGCAGCTTCGGTAGCGGCACAGATACGCAGTATTTT	CASSFGSGTDTQYF
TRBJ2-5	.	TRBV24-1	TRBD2	TGTGCCACCAGTGATCCCCCAGGGAGGGTAGCCGAGACCCAGTACTTC	CATSDPPGRVAETQYF
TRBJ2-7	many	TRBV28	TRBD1	TGTGCCAGCACCGGGACAGGGGAGATGTACGAGCAGTACTTC	CASTGTGEMYEQYF
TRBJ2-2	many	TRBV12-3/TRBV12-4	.	TGTGCCAGCAGTTTAGGGCAGACAACCGGGGAGCTGTTTTTT	CASSLGQTTGELFF
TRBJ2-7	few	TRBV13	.	TGTGCCAGCAGCCCAACATCCCGCTCCTACGAGCAGTACTTC	CASSPTSRSYEQYF
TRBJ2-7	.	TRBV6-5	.	TGTGCCAGCAGTTACTCGGGGGAGAGCTCCTACGAGCAGTACTTC	CASSYSGESSYEQYF
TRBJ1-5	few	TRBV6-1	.	TGTGCCAGCAGTGACAGCTCGAATAGCAATCAGCCCCAGCATTTT	CASSDSSNSNQPQHF
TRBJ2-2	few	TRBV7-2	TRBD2	TGTGCCAGCAGCCCAGAGGGCGGCGGGAGGGTCACCGGGGAGCTGTTTTTT	CASSPEGGGRVTGELFF
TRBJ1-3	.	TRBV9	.	TGTGCCAGCAGCCGAGATATAGCCTCTGGAAACACCATATATTTT	CASSRDIASGNTIYF
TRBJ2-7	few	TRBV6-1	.	TGTGCCAGCTTTCCAGATCGAGATAACCACGAGCAGTACTTC	CASFPDRDNHEQYF
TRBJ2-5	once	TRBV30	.	TGTGCCTGGAGTGTAAAGGGATGGGCAACCCAAGAGACCCAGTACTTC	CAWSVKGWATQETQYF
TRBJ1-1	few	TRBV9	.	TGTGCCAGCAGCCCCCCCTCCGACACTGAAGCTTTCTTT	CASSPPSDTEAFF
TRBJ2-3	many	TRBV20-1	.	TGCAGTGCTAGAGATCACGGACTCATCACAGATACGCAGTATTTT	CSARDHGLITDTQYF
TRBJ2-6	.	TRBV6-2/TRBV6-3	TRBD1	TGTGCCAGCAGTGAACCGGGTCGGGGACAGGGGAGCCTAGGGGCCAACGTCCTGACTTTC	CASSEPGRGQGSLGANVLTF
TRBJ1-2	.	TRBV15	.	TGTGCCACCAGCAGAGCCCGGGACGGAGCTGTCTACACCTTC	CATSRARDGAVYTF
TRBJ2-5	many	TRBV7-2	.	TGTGCCAGCAGCTTAGTATACACCCAAGAGACCCAGTACTTC	CASSLVYTQETQYF
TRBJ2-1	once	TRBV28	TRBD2	TGTGCCAGCAGTCAAGCCCGGACTAGCGGGAGGAATGAGCAGTTCTTC	CASSQARTSGRNEQFF
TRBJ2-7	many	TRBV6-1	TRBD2	TGTGCCAGCAGCGGAGGGGGACTAGCGTCTTACGAGCAGTACTTC	CASSGGGLASYEQYF
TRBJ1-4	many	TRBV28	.	TGTGCCAGCAGTTTCGAAATTCCGGGGGGCACTTTGTTTTTT	CASSFEIPGGTLFF